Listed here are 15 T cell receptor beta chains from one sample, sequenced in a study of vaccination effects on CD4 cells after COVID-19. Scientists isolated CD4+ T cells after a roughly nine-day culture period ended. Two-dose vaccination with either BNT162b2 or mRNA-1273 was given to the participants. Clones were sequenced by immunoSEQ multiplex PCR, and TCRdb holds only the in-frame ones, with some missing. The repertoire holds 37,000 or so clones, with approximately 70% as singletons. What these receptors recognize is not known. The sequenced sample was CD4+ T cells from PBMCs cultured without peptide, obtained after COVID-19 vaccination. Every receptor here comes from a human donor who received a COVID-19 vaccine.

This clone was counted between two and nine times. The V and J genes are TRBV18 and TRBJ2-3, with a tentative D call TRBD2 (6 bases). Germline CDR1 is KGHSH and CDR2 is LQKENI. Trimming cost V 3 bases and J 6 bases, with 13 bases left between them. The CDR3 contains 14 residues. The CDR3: CASSPISGSDTQYF. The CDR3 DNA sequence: TGTGCCAGCTCACCTATATCCGGGAGTGATACGCAGTATTTT.

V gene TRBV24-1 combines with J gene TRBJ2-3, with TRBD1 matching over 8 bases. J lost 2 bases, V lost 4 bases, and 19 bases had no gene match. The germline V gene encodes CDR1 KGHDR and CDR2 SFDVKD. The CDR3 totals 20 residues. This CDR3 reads CATSEKGSQPGGHITDTQYF. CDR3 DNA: TGTGCCACCAGTGAGAAGGGATCTCAGCCAGGGGGCCACATCACAGATACGCAGTATTTT.

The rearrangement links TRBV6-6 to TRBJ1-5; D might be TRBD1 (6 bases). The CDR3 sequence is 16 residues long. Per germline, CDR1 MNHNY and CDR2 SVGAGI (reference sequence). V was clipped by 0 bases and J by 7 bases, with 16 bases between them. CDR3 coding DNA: TGTGCCAGCAGTTACTCCAGGGGTGGGCTCGGACAGCCCCAGCATTTT. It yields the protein CASSYSRGGLGQPQHF.

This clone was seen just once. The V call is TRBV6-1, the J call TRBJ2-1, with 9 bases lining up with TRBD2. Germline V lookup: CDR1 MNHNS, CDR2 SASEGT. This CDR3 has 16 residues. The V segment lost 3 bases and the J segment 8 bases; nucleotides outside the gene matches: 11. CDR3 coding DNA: TGTGCCAGCAGTGACTTAAAAGCGGGAGGCCTGTATGAGCAGTTCTTC. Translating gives CASSDLKAGGLYEQFF.

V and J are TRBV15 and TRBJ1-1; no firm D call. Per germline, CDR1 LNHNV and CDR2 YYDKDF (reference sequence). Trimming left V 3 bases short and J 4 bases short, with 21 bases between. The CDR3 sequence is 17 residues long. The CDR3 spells CATSSLSWTPFATEAFF. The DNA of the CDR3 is TGTGCCACCAGCAGCCTCTCCTGGACCCCTTTTGCCACTGAAGCTTTCTTT. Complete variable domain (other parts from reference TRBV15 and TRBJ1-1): DAMVIQNPRYQVTQFGKPVTLSCSQTLNHNVMYWYQQKSSQAPKLLFHYYDKDFNNEADTPDNFQSRRPNTSFCFLDIRSPGLGDTAMYLCATSSLSWTPFATEAFFGQGTRLTVV.

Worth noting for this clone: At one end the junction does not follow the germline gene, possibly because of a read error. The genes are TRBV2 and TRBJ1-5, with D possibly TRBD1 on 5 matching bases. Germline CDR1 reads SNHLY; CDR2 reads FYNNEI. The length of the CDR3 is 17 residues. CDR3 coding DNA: TGTGCCAGCGGTGAATATTCGAGACGGAGAGGGGATCAGCCCCAGCATTTT. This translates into CASGEYSRRRGDQPQHF.

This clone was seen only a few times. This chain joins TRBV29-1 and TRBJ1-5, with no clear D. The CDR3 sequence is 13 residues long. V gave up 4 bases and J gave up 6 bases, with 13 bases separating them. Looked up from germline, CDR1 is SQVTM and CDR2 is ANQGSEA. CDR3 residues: CSVAVGVGQPQHF. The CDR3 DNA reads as TGCAGCGTTGCAGTTGGGGTTGGTCAGCCCCAGCATTTT.

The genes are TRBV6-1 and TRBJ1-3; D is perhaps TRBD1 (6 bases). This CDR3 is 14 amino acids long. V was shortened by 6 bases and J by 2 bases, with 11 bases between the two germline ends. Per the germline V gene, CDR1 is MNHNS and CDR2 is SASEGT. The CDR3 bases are TGTGCCAGCAGGGGAGGACAGACTGGAAACACCATATATTTT. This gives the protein CASRGGQTGNTIYF.

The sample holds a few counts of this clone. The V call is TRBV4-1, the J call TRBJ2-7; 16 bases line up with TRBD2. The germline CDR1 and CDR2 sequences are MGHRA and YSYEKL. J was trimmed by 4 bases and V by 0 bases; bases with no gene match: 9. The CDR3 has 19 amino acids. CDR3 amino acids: CASSQDGTSGRAVRYEQYF. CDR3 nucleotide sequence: TGCGCCAGCAGCCAAGATGGGACTAGCGGGAGGGCCGTCCGTTACGAGCAGTACTTC.

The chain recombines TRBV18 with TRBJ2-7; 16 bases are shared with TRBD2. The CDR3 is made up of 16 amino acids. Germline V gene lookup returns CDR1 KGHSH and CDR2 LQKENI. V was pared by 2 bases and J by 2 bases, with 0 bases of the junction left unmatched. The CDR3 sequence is CASSPGTSGGAYEQYF. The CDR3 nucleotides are TGTGCCAGCTCACCAGGGACTAGCGGGGGGGCCTACGAGCAGTACTTC. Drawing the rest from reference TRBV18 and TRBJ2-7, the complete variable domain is NAGVMQNPRHLVRRRGQEARLRCSPMKGHSHVYWYRQLPEEGLKFMVYLQKENIIDESGMPKERFSAEFPKEGPSILRIQQVVRGDSAAYFCASSPGTSGGAYEQYFGPGTRLTVT.

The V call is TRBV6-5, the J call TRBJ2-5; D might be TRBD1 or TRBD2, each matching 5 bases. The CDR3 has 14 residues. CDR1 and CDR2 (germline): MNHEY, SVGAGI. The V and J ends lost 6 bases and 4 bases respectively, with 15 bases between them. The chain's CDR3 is CASRGVGNLETQYF. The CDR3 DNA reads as TGTGCCAGCAGGGGGGTGGGCAATCTAGAGACCCAGTACTTC.

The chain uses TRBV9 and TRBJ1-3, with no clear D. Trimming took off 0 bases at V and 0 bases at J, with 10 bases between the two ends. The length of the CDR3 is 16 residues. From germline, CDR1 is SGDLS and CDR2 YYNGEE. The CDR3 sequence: CASSVGSTDSGNTIYF. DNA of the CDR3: TGTGCCAGCAGCGTAGGTTCAACAGACTCTGGAAACACCATATATTTT.

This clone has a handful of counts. CDR3 coding DNA: TGTGCCAGCTCACAATACGACCGGGGCGGAACTAATGAAAAACTGTTTTTT. Translation: CASSQYDRGGTNEKLFF. This rearrangement joins TRBV18 to TRBJ1-4; D may be TRBD1 (5 bases). This CDR3 region has 17 residues. Germline V CDR1 and CDR2: KGHSH, LQKENI. V was shortened by 4 bases and J by 1 base, with 16 bases between the two germline ends.

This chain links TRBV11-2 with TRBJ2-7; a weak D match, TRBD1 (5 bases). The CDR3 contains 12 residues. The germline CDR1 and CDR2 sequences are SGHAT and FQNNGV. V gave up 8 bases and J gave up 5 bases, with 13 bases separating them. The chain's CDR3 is CASRNRRDEQYF. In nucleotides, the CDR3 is TGTGCCAGCCGAAACCGCAGGGACGAGCAGTACTTC.

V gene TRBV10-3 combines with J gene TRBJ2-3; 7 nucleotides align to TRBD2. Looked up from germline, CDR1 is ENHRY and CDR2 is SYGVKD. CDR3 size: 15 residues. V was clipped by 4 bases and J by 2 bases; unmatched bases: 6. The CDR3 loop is CAISVRGGPTDTQYF. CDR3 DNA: TGTGCCATCAGTGTTCGCGGGGGACCCACAGATACGCAGTATTTT.